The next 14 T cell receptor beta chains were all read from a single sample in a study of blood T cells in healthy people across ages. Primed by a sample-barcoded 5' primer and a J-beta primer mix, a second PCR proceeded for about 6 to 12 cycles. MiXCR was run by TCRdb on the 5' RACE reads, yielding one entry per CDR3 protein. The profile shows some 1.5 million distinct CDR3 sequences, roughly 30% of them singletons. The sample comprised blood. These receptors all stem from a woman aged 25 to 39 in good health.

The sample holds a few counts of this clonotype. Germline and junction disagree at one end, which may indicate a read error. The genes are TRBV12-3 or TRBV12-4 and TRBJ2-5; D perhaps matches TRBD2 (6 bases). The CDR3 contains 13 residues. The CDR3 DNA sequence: TGTACCAGCAGTTTAGGAGGGGAAGGGACCCAGTACTTC. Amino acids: CTSSLGGEGTQYF.

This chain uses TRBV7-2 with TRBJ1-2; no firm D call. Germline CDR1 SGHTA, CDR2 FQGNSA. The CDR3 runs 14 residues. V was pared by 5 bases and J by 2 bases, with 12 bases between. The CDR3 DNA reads TGTGCCAGCAGCCCCTACCGGCAGAACTATGGCTACACCTTC. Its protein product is CASSPYRQNYGYTF.

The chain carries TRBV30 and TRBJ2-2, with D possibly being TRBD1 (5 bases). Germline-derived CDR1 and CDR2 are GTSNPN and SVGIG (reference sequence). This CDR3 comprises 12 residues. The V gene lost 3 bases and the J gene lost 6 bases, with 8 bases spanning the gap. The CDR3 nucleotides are TGTGCCTGGAGCCAGGGTGCCGGGGAGCTGTTTTTT. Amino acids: CAWSQGAGELFF.

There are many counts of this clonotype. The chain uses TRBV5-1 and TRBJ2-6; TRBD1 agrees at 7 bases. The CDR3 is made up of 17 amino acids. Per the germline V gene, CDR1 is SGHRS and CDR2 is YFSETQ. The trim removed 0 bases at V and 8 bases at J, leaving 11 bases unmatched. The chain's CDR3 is CASSLGRTGPTTNVLTF. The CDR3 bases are TGCGCCAGCAGCTTGGGCCGGACAGGCCCAACAACCAACGTCCTGACTTTC.

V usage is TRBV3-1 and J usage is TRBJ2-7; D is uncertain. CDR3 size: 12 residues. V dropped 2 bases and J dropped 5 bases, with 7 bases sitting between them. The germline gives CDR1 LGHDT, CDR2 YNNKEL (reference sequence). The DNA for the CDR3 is TGTGCCAGCAGCCAACAACCCCACGAGCAGTACTTC. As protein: CASSQQPHEQYF.

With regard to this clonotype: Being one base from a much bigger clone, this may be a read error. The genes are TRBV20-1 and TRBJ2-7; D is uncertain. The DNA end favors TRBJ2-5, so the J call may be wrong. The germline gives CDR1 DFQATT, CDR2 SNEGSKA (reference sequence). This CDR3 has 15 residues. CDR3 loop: CSAKAPYFQGKTQYF. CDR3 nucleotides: TGCAGTGCTAAGGCCCCATACTTTCAAGGGAAGACCCAGTACTTC.

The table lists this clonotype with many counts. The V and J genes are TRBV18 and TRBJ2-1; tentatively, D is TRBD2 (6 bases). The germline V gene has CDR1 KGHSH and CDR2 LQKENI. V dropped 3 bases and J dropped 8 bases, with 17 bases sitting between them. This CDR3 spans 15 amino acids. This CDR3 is CASSPLAARGDEQFF. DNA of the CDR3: TGTGCCAGCTCACCCTTAGCGGCACGGGGCGATGAGCAGTTCTTC.

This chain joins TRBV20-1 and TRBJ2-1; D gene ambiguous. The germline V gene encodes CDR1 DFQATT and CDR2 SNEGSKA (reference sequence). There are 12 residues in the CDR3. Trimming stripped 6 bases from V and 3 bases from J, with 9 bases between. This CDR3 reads CSAIYSYNEQFF. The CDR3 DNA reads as TGCAGTGCGATTTACAGCTACAATGAGCAGTTCTTC.

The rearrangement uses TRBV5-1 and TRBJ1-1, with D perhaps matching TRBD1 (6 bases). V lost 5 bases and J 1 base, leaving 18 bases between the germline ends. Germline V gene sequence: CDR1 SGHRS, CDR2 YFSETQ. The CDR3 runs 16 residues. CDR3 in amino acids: CASRELEWGRNTEAFF. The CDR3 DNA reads TGCGCCAGCAGGGAATTGGAGTGGGGGCGGAACACTGAAGCTTTCTTT.

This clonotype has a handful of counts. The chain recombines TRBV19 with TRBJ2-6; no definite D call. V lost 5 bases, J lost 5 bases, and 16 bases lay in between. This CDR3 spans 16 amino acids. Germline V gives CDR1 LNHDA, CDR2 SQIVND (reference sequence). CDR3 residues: CASSHFVGARANVLTF. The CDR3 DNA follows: TGTGCCAGTAGTCATTTCGTGGGCGCCAGGGCCAACGTCCTGACTTTC.

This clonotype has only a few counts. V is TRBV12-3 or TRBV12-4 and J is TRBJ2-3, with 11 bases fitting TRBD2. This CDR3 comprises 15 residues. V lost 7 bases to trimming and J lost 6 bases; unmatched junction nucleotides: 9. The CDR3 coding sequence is TGTGCCAGCACCATCTCCTTAGCGGGAGGGGATACGCAGTATTTT. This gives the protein CASTISLAGGDTQYF.

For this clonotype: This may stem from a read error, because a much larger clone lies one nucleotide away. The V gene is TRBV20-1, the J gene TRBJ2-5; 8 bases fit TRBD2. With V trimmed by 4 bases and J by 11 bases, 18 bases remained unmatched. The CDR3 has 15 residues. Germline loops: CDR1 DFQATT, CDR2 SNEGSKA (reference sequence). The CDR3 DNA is TGCAGTGCTACAGGGGCAGCGGGAGAATGGAATGAGCAGTACTTC. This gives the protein CSATGAAGEWNEQYF.

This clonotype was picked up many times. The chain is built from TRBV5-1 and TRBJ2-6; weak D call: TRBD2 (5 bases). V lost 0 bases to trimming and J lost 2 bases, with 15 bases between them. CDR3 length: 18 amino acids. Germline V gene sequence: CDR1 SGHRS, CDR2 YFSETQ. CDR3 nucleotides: TGCGCCAGCAGCTTGGATCGGGGTGCTTATCCTGGGGCCAACGTCCTGACTTTC. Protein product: CASSLDRGAYPGANVLTF. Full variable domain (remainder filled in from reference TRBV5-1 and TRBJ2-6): KAGVTQTPRYLIKTRGQQVTLSCSPISGHRSVSWYQQTPGQGLQFLFEYFSETQRNKGNFPGRFSGRQFSNSRSEMNVSTLELGDSALYLCASSLDRGAYPGANVLTFGAGSRLTVL.

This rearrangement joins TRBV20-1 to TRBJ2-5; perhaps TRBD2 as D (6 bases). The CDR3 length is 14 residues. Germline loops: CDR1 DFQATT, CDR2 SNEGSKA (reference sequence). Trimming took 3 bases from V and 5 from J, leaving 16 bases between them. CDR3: CSARAREGRETQYF. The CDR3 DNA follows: TGCAGTGCTAGGGCCCGAGAGGGGAGGGAGACCCAGTACTTC.